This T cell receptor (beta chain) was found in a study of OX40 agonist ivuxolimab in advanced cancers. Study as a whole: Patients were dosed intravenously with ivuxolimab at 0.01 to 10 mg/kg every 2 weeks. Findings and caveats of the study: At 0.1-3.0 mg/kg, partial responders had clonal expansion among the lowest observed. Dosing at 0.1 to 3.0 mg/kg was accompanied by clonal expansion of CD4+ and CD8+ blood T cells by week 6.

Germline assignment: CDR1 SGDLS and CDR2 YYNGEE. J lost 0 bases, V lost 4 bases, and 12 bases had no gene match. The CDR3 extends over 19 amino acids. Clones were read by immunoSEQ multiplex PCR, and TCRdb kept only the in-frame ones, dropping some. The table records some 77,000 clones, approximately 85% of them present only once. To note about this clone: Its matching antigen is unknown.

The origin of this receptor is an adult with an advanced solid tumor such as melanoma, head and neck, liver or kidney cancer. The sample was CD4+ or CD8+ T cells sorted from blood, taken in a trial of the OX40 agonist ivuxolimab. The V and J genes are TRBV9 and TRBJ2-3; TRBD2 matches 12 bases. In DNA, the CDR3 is TGTGCCAGCAGCACCCCATCGGGACTAGCGGGTCCCAGCACAGATACGCAGTATTTT. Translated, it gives CASSTPSGLAGPSTDTQYF.